This paragraph covers one TCR beta chain sequence. This clonotype occurred many times. Its antigen remains unidentified. Nothing much larger sits one base from this clone, and base qualities are not available. This sample is drawn from a study of T cell repertoires in cytomegalovirus infection (dated by TCRdb to between 2018 and 2021). For the study in its entirety: Donor HLA type was relevant to the analysis, as public TCR beta signatures indicated carriage of CMV infection together with the matching HLA type. General conclusions and limits of the study: In both this cohort and an independent cohort of over 350 donors, the cumulative frequency of public TCR beta family members distinguished carriers of CMV infection plus the relevant HLA type. The ex vivo response was dominated by HLA-C-restricted CMV-specific TCR beta clonotypes, and the single most frequent clonotype in two of eight donors was supplied by these HLA-C-restricted clonotypes.

Unmatched junction bases come to 14, with V trimmed by 1 base and J by 12 bases. CDR1 is given as SGHTA and CDR2 as FQGNSA, both from the germline V gene. Counted from cysteine to phenylalanine, this CDR3 has 16 amino acids. The entry retains the CDR3 DNA only, 48 bases that are in frame from base 1. Sequencing was carried out with an Illumina HiSeq 1500. Through fastp at Q25 and MiXCR, TCRdb rebuilt clones from the public reads, retaining in-frame beta chains. Merged by CDR3 protein, the rows form single entries marked with the most common genes and DNA. This sample gives more than 650,000 distinct CDR3 sequences in total; roughly 36% of them show up just once. 2.5% to 3.5% of the sample comes from the top ten.

The receptor comes from a human donor in good health (CMV status not recorded). Some clones in this sample may be carry-over from other donors' samples. The specimen sequenced was PBMCs. The chain employs TRBV7-2 and TRBJ2-1, and 8 junctional nucleotides match TRBD2. The sequenced DNA is TGTGCCAGCAGCTTAGGACCGGGACTAGGCCCCGGGGGGCAGTTCTTC. Translated, this is CASSLGPGLGPGGQFF. When the CDR3 is completed using the reference TRBV7-2 and TRBJ2-1 genes on either side, the full variable domain is GAGVSQSPSNKVTEKGKDVELRCDPISGHTALYWYRQSLGQGLEFLIYFQGNSAPDKSGLPSDRFSAERTGGSVSTLTIQRTQQEDSAVYLCASSLGPGLGPGGQFFGPGTRLTVL.